Listed below are T cell receptor beta chains from one sample, sequenced in a study of identical twins. MiXCR, applied by TCRdb to the 5' RACE reads, yields one record per CDR3 protein. The sample yields 1,800,000 or so distinct CDR3 sequences, roughly a third seen once. The sample taken for sequencing was cord blood. These receptor sequences come from a newborn girl in good health. The CDR3 runs from the conserved cysteine through the conserved F or W. D genes are given only for firm matches. Clone size, where shown, is once, few, many, or a class for clones that have expanded.

abundance: NA; v_gene: TRBV27; d_gene: NA; j_gene: TRBJ1-1; CDR3aa: CASHEGGGWTEAFF; CDR3nt: TGTGCCAGTCACGAAGGGGGGGGCTGGACTGAAGCTTTCTTT
abundance: NA; v_gene: TRBV11-2; d_gene: TRBD1; j_gene: TRBJ2-7; CDR3aa: CASSFRDRSSYEQYF; CDR3nt: TGTGCCAGCAGCTTCCGGGACAGGTCCTCCTACGAGCAGTACTTC
abundance: once; v_gene: TRBV27; d_gene: NA; j_gene: TRBJ2-7; CDR3aa: CASTYRQVAYNEQYF; CDR3nt: TGTGCCAGCACCTATCGACAGGTCGCCTACAATGAGCAGTACTTC
abundance: NA; v_gene: TRBV6-2/TRBV6-3; d_gene: NA; j_gene: TRBJ1-6; CDR3aa: CASSRDPYNSPLHF; CDR3nt: TGTGCCAGCAGTCGTGACCCTTATAATTCACCCCTCCACTTT
abundance: NA; v_gene: TRBV28; d_gene: NA; j_gene: TRBJ2-7; CDR3aa: CASSLELRGGEQYF; CDR3nt: TGTGCCAGCAGTTTAGAACTACGAGGGGGGGAGCAGTACTTC
abundance: NA; v_gene: TRBV18; d_gene: NA; j_gene: TRBJ1-4; CDR3aa: CASSPREQGTEKLFF; CDR3nt: TGTGCCAGCTCACCCCGTGAGCAGGGCACCGAAAAACTGTTTTTT
abundance: NA; v_gene: TRBV7-2; d_gene: TRBD2; j_gene: TRBJ2-3; CDR3aa: CASSLARLAASSTDTQYF; CDR3nt: TGTGCCAGCAGCTTAGCCCGACTAGCGGCCTCTAGCACAGATACGCAGTATTTT
abundance: few; v_gene: TRBV12-3/TRBV12-4; d_gene: NA; j_gene: TRBJ2-5; CDR3aa: CASSLNRPGLGETQYF; CDR3nt: TGTGCCAGCAGTCTTAACCGCCCTGGACTGGGGGAGACCCAGTACTTC
abundance: few; v_gene: TRBV29-1; d_gene: TRBD2; j_gene: TRBJ2-1; CDR3aa: CSALAGGPWNEQFF; CDR3nt: TGCAGCGCTCTAGCGGGAGGGCCATGGAATGAGCAGTTCTTC
abundance: NA; v_gene: TRBV24-1; d_gene: NA; j_gene: TRBJ2-2; CDR3aa: CATRRDPSGELFF; CDR3nt: TGTGCCACCCGAAGGGATCCGTCCGGGGAGCTGTTTTTT
abundance: many; v_gene: TRBV5-1; d_gene: NA; j_gene: TRBJ2-3; CDR3aa: CASSLWGSTDTQYF; CDR3nt: TGTGCCAGCAGCCTCTGGGGGAGCACAGATACGCAGTATTTT
abundance: many; v_gene: TRBV29-1; d_gene: NA; j_gene: TRBJ2-1; CDR3aa: CSVPPGEQFF; CDR3nt: TGCAGCGTCCCTCCGGGAGAGCAGTTCTTC
abundance: few; v_gene: TRBV4-2; d_gene: TRBD1; j_gene: TRBJ1-4; CDR3aa: CASSQYPRDRVEKLFF; CDR3nt: TGTGCCAGCAGCCAATACCCCCGGGACAGGGTGGAAAAACTGTTTTTT
abundance: NA; v_gene: TRBV29-1; d_gene: TRBD1; j_gene: TRBJ2-4; CDR3aa: CSAVSQGVYNEQYF; CDR3nt: TGCAGCGCTGTAAGTCAGGGGGTTTACAATGAGCAGTACTTC
abundance: NA; v_gene: TRBV29-1; d_gene: NA; j_gene: TRBJ2-4; CDR3aa: CSATGKIAKNIQYF; CDR3nt: TGCAGCGCTACAGGGAAGATAGCCAAAAACATTCAGTACTTC
abundance: NA; v_gene: TRBV12-3/TRBV12-4; d_gene: TRBD2; j_gene: TRBJ2-1; CDR3aa: CASIPRLAENEQFF; CDR3nt: TGTGCCAGCATCCCGAGACTAGCCGAGAATGAGCAGTTCTTC
abundance: NA; v_gene: TRBV2; d_gene: NA; j_gene: TRBJ2-7; CDR3aa: CASSVEGHAGYEQYF; CDR3nt: TGTGCCAGCAGTGTCGAAGGGCACGCGGGTTACGAGCAGTACTTC
abundance: few; v_gene: TRBV20-1; d_gene: NA; j_gene: TRBJ2-7; CDR3aa: CSARDPPGEWSYEQYF; CDR3nt: TGCAGTGCTAGAGATCCCCCGGGAGAGTGGTCCTACGAGCAGTACTTC
abundance: few; v_gene: TRBV2; d_gene: NA; j_gene: TRBJ2-3; CDR3aa: CARPLRARAGVKDTQYF; CDR3nt: TGTGCCAGACCGTTGAGGGCCCGCGCTGGAGTCAAGGATACGCAGTATTTT
abundance: NA; v_gene: TRBV4-1; d_gene: NA; j_gene: TRBJ2-1; CDR3aa: CASSQVSIYNEQFF; CDR3nt: TGCGCCAGCAGCCAAGTGTCGATCTACAATGAGCAGTTCTTC
abundance: NA; v_gene: TRBV2; d_gene: TRBD1; j_gene: TRBJ1-6; CDR3aa: CASRGTDGGNSPLHF; CDR3nt: TGTGCCAGCAGGGGGACAGACGGGGGGAATTCACCCCTCCACTTT
abundance: NA; v_gene: TRBV20-1; d_gene: TRBD2; j_gene: TRBJ2-1; CDR3aa: CSASISGRSLYNEQFF; CDR3nt: TGCAGTGCTAGTATTAGCGGGAGGTCCCTCTACAATGAGCAGTTCTTC
abundance: few; v_gene: TRBV12-5; d_gene: TRBD1; j_gene: TRBJ2-1; CDR3aa: CASGYDRGDRVIRQFF; CDR3nt: TGTGCTAGTGGTTACGACAGGGGCGACAGGGTGATCCGGCAGTTCTTC
abundance: NA; v_gene: TRBV27; d_gene: TRBD1; j_gene: TRBJ1-2; CDR3aa: CASSHSSRGLTNYGYTF; CDR3nt: TGTGCCAGCAGCCACAGTTCCAGGGGGCTAACAAACTATGGCTACACCTTC
abundance: few; v_gene: TRBV12-5; d_gene: TRBD1; j_gene: TRBJ2-4; CDR3aa: CASGPTGQGIGIQYF; CDR3nt: TGTGCTAGTGGTCCGACGGGACAGGGGATTGGCATTCAGTACTTC
abundance: few; v_gene: TRBV27; d_gene: TRBD2; j_gene: TRBJ2-1; CDR3aa: CASSWTSPDYNEQFF; CDR3nt: TGTGCCAGCAGTTGGACTAGCCCAGACTACAATGAGCAGTTCTTC
abundance: NA; v_gene: TRBV5-1; d_gene: NA; j_gene: TRBJ2-1; CDR3aa: CASSLQLALKGDEQFF; CDR3nt: TGCGCCAGCAGCTTGCAACTAGCTCTCAAGGGCGATGAGCAGTTCTTC
abundance: NA; v_gene: TRBV20-1; d_gene: TRBD1; j_gene: TRBJ1-5; CDR3aa: CSARDGTGNVGQPQHF; CDR3nt: TGCAGTGCTAGAGACGGGACAGGGAATGTAGGCCAGCCCCAGCATTTT
abundance: few; v_gene: TRBV6-6; d_gene: TRBD2; j_gene: TRBJ2-7; CDR3aa: CASSIAGGLFYEQYF; CDR3nt: TGTGCCAGCAGTATAGCGGGGGGACTCTTCTACGAGCAGTACTTC
abundance: NA; v_gene: TRBV7-8; d_gene: NA; j_gene: TRBJ1-5; CDR3aa: CASSLSRVGGNQPQHF; CDR3nt: TGTGCCAGCAGCCTATCCCGGGTTGGGGGCAATCAGCCCCAGCATTTT
abundance: NA; v_gene: TRBV24-1; d_gene: NA; j_gene: TRBJ2-4; CDR3aa: CATSVAGTYNEQYF; CDR3nt: TGTGCCACCAGTGTAGCCGGTACCTACAATGAGCAGTACTTC
abundance: NA; v_gene: TRBV28; d_gene: NA; j_gene: TRBJ2-4; CDR3aa: CASSPGRIQYF; CDR3nt: TGTGCCAGCAGTCCCGGCCGCATTCAGTACTTC
abundance: few; v_gene: TRBV6-1; d_gene: NA; j_gene: TRBJ2-7; CDR3aa: CASSEVAYYEQYF; CDR3nt: TGTGCCAGCAGTGAAGTGGCCTACTACGAGCAGTACTTC
abundance: few; v_gene: TRBV5-1; d_gene: NA; j_gene: TRBJ1-2; CDR3aa: CASSGWGQNGYTF; CDR3nt: TGCGCCAGCAGCGGCTGGGGGCAAAATGGCTACACCTTC
abundance: NA; v_gene: TRBV21-1; d_gene: NA; j_gene: TRBJ1-2; CDR3aa: CASSKARGNYGYTF; CDR3nt: TGTGCCAGCAGCAAAGCGAGGGGGAACTATGGCTACACCTTC
abundance: many; v_gene: TRBV4-2; d_gene: TRBD1; j_gene: TRBJ1-2; CDR3aa: CASSQADRGGYTF; CDR3nt: TGTGCCAGCAGCCAGGCCGACAGGGGTGGCTACACCTTC
abundance: many; v_gene: TRBV2; d_gene: NA; j_gene: TRBJ2-3; CDR3aa: CATQGTDTQYF; CDR3nt: TGTGCCACCCAGGGCACAGATACGCAGTATTTT
abundance: NA; v_gene: TRBV28; d_gene: TRBD2; j_gene: TRBJ2-5; CDR3aa: CASSSGLATYQETQYF; CDR3nt: TGTGCCAGCAGTTCGGGACTAGCGACGTACCAAGAGACCCAGTACTTC
abundance: NA; v_gene: TRBV20-1; d_gene: NA; j_gene: TRBJ2-7; CDR3aa: CSALWDTSGQYF; CDR3nt: TGCAGTGCTCTATGGGACACCTCAGGGCAGTACTTC
abundance: NA; v_gene: TRBV7-9; d_gene: NA; j_gene: TRBJ1-1; CDR3aa: CASDGGRTEAFF; CDR3nt: TGTGCCAGCGACGGGGGGAGGACTGAAGCTTTCTTT
abundance: NA; v_gene: TRBV12-3/TRBV12-4; d_gene: TRBD2; j_gene: TRBJ2-5; CDR3aa: CASRGLAGGLGYNEQYF; CDR3nt: TGTGCCAGCAGGGGACTAGCGGGGGGGTTGGGGTACAATGAGCAGTACTTC
abundance: NA; v_gene: TRBV3-1; d_gene: NA; j_gene: TRBJ1-2; CDR3aa: CASSQDSTGANYGYTF; CDR3nt: TGTGCCAGCAGCCAAGATTCGACAGGAGCTAACTATGGCTACACCTTC
abundance: NA; v_gene: TRBV6-2/TRBV6-3; d_gene: TRBD2; j_gene: TRBJ2-7; CDR3aa: CASKAGVSDEQYF; CDR3nt: TGTGCCAGCAAAGCGGGAGTATCGGACGAGCAGTACTTC
abundance: NA; v_gene: TRBV5-1; d_gene: TRBD2; j_gene: TRBJ2-1; CDR3aa: CASRPGGSGESSPRFF; CDR3nt: TGCGCCAGCAGACCTGGAGGGAGCGGGGAATCCTCTCCCAGGTTCTTC
abundance: NA; v_gene: TRBV3-1; d_gene: NA; j_gene: TRBJ2-1; CDR3aa: CASSQTPLLPQFF; CDR3nt: TGTGCCAGCAGCCAGACCCCCTTACTCCCCCAGTTCTTC
abundance: NA; v_gene: TRBV5-1; d_gene: NA; j_gene: TRBJ2-5; CDR3aa: CASNLSSGRGETQYF; CDR3nt: TGCGCCAGCAACTTGAGTAGCGGAAGGGGAGAGACCCAGTACTTC
abundance: few; v_gene: TRBV14; d_gene: TRBD1; j_gene: TRBJ1-2; CDR3aa: CASSRSWTGPEDYTF; CDR3nt: TGTGCCAGCAGCCGCTCTTGGACAGGGCCCGAGGACTACACCTTC
abundance: NA; v_gene: TRBV6-2/TRBV6-3; d_gene: TRBD1; j_gene: TRBJ2-2; CDR3aa: CASSYPDRDTGELFF; CDR3nt: TGTGCCAGCAGTTATCCGGACAGGGACACCGGGGAGCTGTTTTTT
abundance: NA; v_gene: TRBV11-2; d_gene: NA; j_gene: TRBJ1-2; CDR3aa: CASSLAIRAYGYTF; CDR3nt: TGTGCCAGCAGCTTAGCCATCAGGGCCTATGGCTACACCTTC
abundance: NA; v_gene: TRBV3-1; d_gene: TRBD2; j_gene: TRBJ2-3; CDR3aa: CASSQTRLAIGTDTQYF; CDR3nt: TGTGCCAGCAGCCAAACCAGACTAGCGATCGGGACAGATACGCAGTATTTT
abundance: once; v_gene: TRBV20-1; d_gene: NA; j_gene: TRBJ1-1; CDR3aa: CSARDGRYPANTEAFF; CDR3nt: TGCAGTGCTAGAGATGGTCGGTACCCAGCGAACACTGAAGCTTTCTTT
abundance: NA; v_gene: TRBV12-3/TRBV12-4; d_gene: NA; j_gene: TRBJ2-5; CDR3aa: CASSSRRSQYF; CDR3nt: TGTGCCAGCAGCTCCAGGAGATCCCAGTACTTC
abundance: NA; v_gene: TRBV20-1; d_gene: NA; j_gene: TRBJ1-6; CDR3aa: CSARQGPNNSPLHF; CDR3nt: TGCAGTGCTAGGCAGGGCCCCAATAATTCACCCCTCCACTTT
abundance: few; v_gene: TRBV12-5; d_gene: NA; j_gene: TRBJ2-3; CDR3aa: CASGFGGVTDTQYF; CDR3nt: TGTGCTAGTGGTTTTGGCGGGGTCACAGATACGCAGTATTTT
abundance: few; v_gene: TRBV7-2; d_gene: TRBD2; j_gene: TRBJ2-3; CDR3aa: CASSRLAGEANTRSTQYF; CDR3nt: TGTGCCAGCAGCCGCCTAGCGGGGGAAGCCAACACCCGATCTACGCAGTATTTT
abundance: few; v_gene: TRBV7-9; d_gene: TRBD2; j_gene: TRBJ2-1; CDR3aa: CASSRTGGESYNEQFF; CDR3nt: TGTGCCAGCAGCCGTACCGGGGGGGAATCCTACAATGAGCAGTTCTTC
abundance: NA; v_gene: TRBV4-2; d_gene: NA; j_gene: TRBJ1-2; CDR3aa: CASSQDRGRVDYGYTF; CDR3nt: TGTGCCAGCAGCCAAGATAGGGGCAGGGTCGACTATGGCTACACCTTC
abundance: few; v_gene: TRBV11-2; d_gene: TRBD2; j_gene: TRBJ2-3; CDR3aa: CASRKTSVGDTQYF; CDR3nt: TGTGCCAGCAGGAAGACTAGCGTAGGAGATACGCAGTATTTT
abundance: NA; v_gene: TRBV6-1; d_gene: NA; j_gene: TRBJ1-1; CDR3aa: CASSQPGHLNTEAFF; CDR3nt: TGTGCCAGCAGTCAACCGGGACACCTGAACACTGAAGCTTTCTTT